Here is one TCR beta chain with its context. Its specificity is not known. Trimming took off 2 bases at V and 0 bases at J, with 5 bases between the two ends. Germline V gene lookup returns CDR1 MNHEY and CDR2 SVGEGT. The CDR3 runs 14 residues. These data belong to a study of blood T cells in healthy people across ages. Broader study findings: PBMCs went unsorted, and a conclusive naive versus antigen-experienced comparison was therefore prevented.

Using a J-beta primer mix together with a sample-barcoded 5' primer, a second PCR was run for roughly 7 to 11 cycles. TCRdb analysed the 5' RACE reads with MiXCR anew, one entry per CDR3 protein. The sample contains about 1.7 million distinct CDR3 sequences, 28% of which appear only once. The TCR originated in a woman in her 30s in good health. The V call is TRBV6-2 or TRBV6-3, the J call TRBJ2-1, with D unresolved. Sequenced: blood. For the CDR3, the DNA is TGTGCCAGCAGTTACAAAATCTCCTACAATGAGCAGTTCTTC. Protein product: CASSYKISYNEQFF.